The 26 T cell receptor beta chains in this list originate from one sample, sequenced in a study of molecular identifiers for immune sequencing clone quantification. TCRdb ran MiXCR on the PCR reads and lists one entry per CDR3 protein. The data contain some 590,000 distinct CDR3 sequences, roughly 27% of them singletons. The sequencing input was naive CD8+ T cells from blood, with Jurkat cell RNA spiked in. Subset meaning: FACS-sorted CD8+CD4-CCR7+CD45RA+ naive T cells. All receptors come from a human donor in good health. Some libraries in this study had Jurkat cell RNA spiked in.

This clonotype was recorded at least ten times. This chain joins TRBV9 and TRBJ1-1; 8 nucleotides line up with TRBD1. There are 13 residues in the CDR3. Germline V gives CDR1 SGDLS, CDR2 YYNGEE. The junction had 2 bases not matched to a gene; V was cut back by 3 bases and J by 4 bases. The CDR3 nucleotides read TGTGCCAGCAGCGCCGGACAGGGCACTGAAGCTTTCTTT. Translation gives CASSAGQGTEAFF.

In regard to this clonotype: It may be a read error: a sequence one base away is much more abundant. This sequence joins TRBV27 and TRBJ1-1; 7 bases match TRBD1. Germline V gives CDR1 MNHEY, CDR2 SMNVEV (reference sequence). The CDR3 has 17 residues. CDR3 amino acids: CASSTSGQSGSGTEALF. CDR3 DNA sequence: TGTGCCAGCAGTACCTCGGGACAGTCCGGGTCAGGCACTGAAGCTCTCTTT.

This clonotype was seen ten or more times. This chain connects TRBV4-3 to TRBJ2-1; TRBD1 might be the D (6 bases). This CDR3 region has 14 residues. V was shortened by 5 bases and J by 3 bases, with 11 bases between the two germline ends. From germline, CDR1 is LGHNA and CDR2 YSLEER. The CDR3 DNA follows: TGCGCCAGCAGCTTCCGACAGGACTACAATGAGCAGTTCTTC. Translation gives CASSFRQDYNEQFF.

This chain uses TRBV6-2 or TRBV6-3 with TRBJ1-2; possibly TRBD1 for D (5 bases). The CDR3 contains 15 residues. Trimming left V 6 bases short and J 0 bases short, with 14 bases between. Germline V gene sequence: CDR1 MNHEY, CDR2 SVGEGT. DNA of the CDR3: TGTGCCAGCAGCCCGACAGCTTTTTCTAACTATGGCTACACCTTC. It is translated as CASSPTAFSNYGYTF.

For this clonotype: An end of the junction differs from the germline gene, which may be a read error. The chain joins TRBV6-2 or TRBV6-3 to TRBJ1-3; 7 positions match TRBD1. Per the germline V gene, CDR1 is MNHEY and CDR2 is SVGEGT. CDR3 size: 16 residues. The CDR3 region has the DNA TGTGCCAGCAGTGGATGGACAGGATACTCTGGAAACACCGTATATTTT. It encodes CASSGWTGYSGNTVYF.

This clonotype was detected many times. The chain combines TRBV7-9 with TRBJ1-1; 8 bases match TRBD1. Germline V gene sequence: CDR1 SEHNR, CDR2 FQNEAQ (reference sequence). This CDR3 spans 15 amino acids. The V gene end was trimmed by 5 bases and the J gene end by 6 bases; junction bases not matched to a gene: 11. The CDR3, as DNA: TGTGCCAGCAGCCACCTAACAGGGGGGGTGGCTGAAGCTTTCTTT. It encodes CASSHLTGGVAEAFF.

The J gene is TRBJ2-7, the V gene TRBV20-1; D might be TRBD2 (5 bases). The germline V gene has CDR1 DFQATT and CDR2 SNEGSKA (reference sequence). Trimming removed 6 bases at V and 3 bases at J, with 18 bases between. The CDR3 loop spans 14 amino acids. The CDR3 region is CSAESDGDGYEQYF. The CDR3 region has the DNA TGCAGTGCCGAATCCGACGGGGATGGCTACGAGCAGTACTTC.

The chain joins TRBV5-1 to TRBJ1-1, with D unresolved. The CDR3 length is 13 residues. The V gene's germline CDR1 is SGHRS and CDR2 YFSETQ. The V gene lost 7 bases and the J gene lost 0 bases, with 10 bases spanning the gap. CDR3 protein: CASGLIMNTEAFF. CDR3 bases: TGCGCCAGCGGGTTGATCATGAACACTGAAGCTTTCTTT. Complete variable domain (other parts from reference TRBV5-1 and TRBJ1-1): KAGVTQTPRYLIKTRGQQVTLSCSPISGHRSVSWYQQTPGQGLQFLFEYFSETQRNKGNFPGRFSGRQFSNSRSEMNVSTLELGDSALYLCASGLIMNTEAFFGQGTRLTVV.

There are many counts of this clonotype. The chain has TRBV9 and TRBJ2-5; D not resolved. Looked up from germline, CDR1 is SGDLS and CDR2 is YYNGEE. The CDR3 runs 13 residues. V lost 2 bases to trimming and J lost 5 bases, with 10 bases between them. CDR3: CASSVDLAETQYF. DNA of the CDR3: TGTGCCAGCAGCGTTGACCTGGCTGAGACCCAGTACTTC.

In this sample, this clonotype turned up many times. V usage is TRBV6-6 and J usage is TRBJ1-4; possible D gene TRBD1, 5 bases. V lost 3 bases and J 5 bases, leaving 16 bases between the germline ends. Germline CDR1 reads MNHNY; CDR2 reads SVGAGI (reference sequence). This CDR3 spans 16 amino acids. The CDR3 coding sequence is TGTGCCAGCAGTTATGGATCGGACATAAAGAATGAAAAACTGTTTTTT. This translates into CASSYGSDIKNEKLFF.

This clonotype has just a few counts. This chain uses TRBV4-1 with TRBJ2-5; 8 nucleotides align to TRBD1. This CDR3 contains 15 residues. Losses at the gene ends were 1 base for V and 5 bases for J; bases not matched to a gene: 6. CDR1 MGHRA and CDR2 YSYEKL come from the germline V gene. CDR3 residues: CASSQVAGGWETQYF. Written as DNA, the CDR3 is TGCGCCAGCAGCCAAGTTGCAGGGGGCTGGGAGACCCAGTACTTC.

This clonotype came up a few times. The DNA for the CDR3 is TGTGCCATCATGGGTGTGATGAACACTGAAGCTTTCTTT. This encodes CAIMGVMNTEAFF. This chain uses TRBV10-3 with TRBJ1-1; D unresolved. The V and J ends lost 7 bases and 0 bases respectively, with 9 bases between them. Germline V gene data show CDR1 as ENHRY and CDR2 as SYGVKD. The CDR3 covers 13 residues.

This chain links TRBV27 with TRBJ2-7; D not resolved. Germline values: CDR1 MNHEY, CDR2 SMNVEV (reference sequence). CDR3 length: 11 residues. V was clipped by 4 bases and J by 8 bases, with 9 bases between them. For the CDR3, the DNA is TGTGCCAGCAGTTCCACAGAGAAGCAGTACTTC. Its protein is CASSSTEKQYF.

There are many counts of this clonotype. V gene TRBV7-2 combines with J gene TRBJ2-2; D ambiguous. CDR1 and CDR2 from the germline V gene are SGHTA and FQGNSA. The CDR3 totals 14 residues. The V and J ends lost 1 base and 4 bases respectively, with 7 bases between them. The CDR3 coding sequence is TGTGCCAGCAGCTTAGATGGAGCCACCGGGGAGCTGTTTTTT. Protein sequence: CASSLDGATGELFF. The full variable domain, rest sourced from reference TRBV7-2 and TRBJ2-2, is GAGVSQSPSNKVTEKGKDVELRCDPISGHTALYWYRQSLGQGLEFLIYFQGNSAPDKSGLPSDRFSAERTGGSVSTLTIQRTQQEDSAVYLCASSLDGATGELFFGEGSRLTVL.

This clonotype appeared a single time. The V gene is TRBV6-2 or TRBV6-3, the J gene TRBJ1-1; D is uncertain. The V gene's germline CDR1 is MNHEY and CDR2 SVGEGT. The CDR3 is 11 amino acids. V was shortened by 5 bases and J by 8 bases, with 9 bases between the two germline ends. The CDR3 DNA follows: TGTGCCAGCAGTACGACAATCGAAGCTTTCTTT. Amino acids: CASSTTIEAFF.

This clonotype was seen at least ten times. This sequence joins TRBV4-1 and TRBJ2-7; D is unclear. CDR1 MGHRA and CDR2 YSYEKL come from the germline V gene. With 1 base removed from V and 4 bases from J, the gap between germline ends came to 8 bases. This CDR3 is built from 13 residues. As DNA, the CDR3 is TGCGCCAGCAGCCAAGGCCTGGGGTACGAGCAGTACTTC. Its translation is CASSQGLGYEQYF.

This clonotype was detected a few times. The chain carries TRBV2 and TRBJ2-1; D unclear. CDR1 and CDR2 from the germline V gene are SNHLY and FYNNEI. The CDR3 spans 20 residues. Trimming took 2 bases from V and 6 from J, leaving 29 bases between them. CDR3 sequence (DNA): TGTGCCAGCAGTGAATCGGCCGCCGTGCTGGGAAACAGCCTCAGCAATGAGCAGTTCTTC. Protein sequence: CASSESAAVLGNSLSNEQFF.

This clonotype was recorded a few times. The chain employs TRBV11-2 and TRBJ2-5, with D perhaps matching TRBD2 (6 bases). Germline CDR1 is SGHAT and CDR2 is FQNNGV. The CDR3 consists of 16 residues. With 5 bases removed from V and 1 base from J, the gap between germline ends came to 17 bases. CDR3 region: CASSPHSGDFQETQYF. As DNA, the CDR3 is TGTGCCAGCAGCCCCCATAGCGGAGACTTCCAAGAGACCCAGTACTTC.

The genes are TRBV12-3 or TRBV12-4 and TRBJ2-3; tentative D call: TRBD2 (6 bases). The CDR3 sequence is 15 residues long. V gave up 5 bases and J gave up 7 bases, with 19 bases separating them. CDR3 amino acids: CASSPLERASHTQYF. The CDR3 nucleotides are TGTGCCAGCAGTCCGCTGGAGCGGGCGTCTCATACGCAGTATTTT.

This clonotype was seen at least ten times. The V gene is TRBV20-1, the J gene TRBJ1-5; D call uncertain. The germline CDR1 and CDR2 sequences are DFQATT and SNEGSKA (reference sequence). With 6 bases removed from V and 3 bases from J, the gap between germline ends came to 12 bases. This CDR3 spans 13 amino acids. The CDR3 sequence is CSARLELNQPQHF. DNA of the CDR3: TGCAGTGCCCGACTGGAGCTCAATCAGCCCCAGCATTTT.

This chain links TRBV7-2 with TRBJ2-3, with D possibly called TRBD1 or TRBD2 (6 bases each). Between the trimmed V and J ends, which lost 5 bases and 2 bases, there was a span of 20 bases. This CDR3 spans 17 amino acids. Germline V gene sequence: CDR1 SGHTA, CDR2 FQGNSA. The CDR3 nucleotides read TGTGCCAGCAGCCGATCCTCGAGGGGGGAATCCACAGATACGCAGTATTTT. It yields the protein CASSRSSRGESTDTQYF. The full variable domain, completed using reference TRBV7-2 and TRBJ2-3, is GAGVSQSPSNKVTEKGKDVELRCDPISGHTALYWYRQSLGQGLEFLIYFQGNSAPDKSGLPSDRFSAERTGGSVSTLTIQRTQQEDSAVYLCASSRSSRGESTDTQYFGPGTRLTVL.

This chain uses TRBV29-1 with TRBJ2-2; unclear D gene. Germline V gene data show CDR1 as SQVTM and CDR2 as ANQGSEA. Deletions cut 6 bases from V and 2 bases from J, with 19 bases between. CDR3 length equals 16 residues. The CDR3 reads CSVKWELEVNTGELFF. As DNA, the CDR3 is TGCAGCGTGAAGTGGGAACTTGAGGTTAACACCGGGGAGCTGTTTTTT.

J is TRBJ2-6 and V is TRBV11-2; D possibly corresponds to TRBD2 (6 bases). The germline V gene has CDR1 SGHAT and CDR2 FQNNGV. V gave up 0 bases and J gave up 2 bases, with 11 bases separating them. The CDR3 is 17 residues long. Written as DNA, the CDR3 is TGTGCCAGCAGCTTAGAATTGGGGGGAACTGGGGCCAACGTCCTGACTTTC. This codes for CASSLELGGTGANVLTF.

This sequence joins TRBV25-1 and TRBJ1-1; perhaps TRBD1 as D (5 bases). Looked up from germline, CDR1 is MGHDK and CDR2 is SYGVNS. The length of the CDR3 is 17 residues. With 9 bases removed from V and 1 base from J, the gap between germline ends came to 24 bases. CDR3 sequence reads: CASLILCWTSKNTEAFF. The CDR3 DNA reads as TGTGCCAGTTTGATTCTCTGCTGGACAAGTAAGAACACTGAAGCTTTCTTT.

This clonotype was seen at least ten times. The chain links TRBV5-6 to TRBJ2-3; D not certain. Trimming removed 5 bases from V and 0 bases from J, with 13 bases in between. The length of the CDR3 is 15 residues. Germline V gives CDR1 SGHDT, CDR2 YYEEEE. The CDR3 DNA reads TGTGCCAGCAGACCCATAGTCCAGAGCACAGATACGCAGTATTTT. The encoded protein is CASRPIVQSTDTQYF.

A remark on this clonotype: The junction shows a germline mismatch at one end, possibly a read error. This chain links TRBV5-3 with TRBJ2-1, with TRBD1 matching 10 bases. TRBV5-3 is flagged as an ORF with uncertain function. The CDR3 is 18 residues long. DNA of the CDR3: TGTGCCAGCAGCTTGGCCGGAGGGACAGGGGCGTCCTACAATGAGCAGTTCTTC. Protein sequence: CASSLAGGTGASYNEQFF.